The source of this T cell receptor beta chain is a study of blood T cells in healthy people across ages. The CDR3 loop spans 16 amino acids. V lost 5 bases and J 0 bases, leaving 17 bases between the germline ends. Germline V gene data show CDR1 as DFQATT and CDR2 as SNEGSKA (reference sequence). The use of a sample-barcoded 5' primer and a J-beta primer mix characterized a second PCR of about 6 to 11 cycles. MiXCR, run by TCRdb on the 5' RACE reads, gives a single entry per CDR3 protein. The repertoire holds approximately 350,000 distinct CDR3 sequences, with about half as singletons. The chain links TRBV20-1 to TRBJ2-4; unclear D gene. Sequenced: blood. The clonotype originates from a man aged 60-69 years in good health. The CDR3 here is CSAYRTGLVAKNIQYF. In nucleotides, the CDR3 is TGCAGTGCTTACCGGACGGGCCTAGTAGCCAAAAACATTCAGTACTTC.